This T cell receptor (beta chain) is drawn from a study of blood T cell repertoires in COVID-19. Study-level background: Acute and convalescent COVID-19 samples came from the United States, Italy and Spain. T cells, B-cell-depleted T cells, or PBMCs supplied cDNA or gDNA.

In the original analysis: Estimates of nucleated cell counts were drawn from the amplification of reference gene primers. Assay: immunoSEQ multiplex PCR; the TCRdb copy retains only in-frame clones and omits some. Clone size and the V and J calls come from that table; the DNA yielded D and trimming. Among 98,000 or so clones listed, 85% to 90% were seen once. This clone was seen more than once but under ten times. There are 16 residues in the CDR3. V shed 5 bases, J shed 6 bases, and the junction held 11 bases outside the gene matches. Per the germline V gene, CDR1 is PRHDT and CDR2 is FYEKMQ (reference sequence).

This clonotype was sampled from a woman in her sixties or seventies in a cohort sampled during active or convalescent COVID-19. The specimen was peripheral blood. The chain combines TRBV13 with TRBJ2-1, with 9 nucleotides matching TRBD2. CDR3 bases: TGTGCCAGCAGCATAGAGGGCGGGGGGGCGAGCAATGAGCAGTTCTTC. Residues: CASSIEGGGASNEQFF.